The subject of this entry is one T cell receptor (beta chain). The clone's antigen remains unknown. Base quality data are lacking; no much larger clone is found one base away. The approximately 40 donors, aged about 6 to 95 years, were systemically healthy Caucasian individuals from Russia. Roughly 9 milliliters of peripheral blood were drawn from each donor into EDTA-treated Vacutainer tubes. Ficoll-Paque density-gradient centrifugation was used to isolate PBMCs, with at least 7 million per sample. Trizol reagent was used to extract total RNA from PBMCs, with at least 5.5 micrograms per sample. Naive CD45RAhigh/CD27high T cell percentages were measured by flow cytometry on a PBMC aliquot from every donor. The data stem from a study of blood T cells in healthy people across ages (dated by TCRdb to the mid-2010s). General notes on the study: In model experiments, template switching captured about one uniquely barcoded TCR beta cDNA molecule for every two T cells. The donors were split into four age groups: young (average around 16 years), middle-aged (roughly 42), aged (62) and long-lived (roughly 88). To avoid experimental bias, donors of different ages were spread randomly across the sequencing lanes. Two additional independent replicas of 1 million unique cDNA reads from the same blood draw were analyzed for two donors (one aged 18 to 30 and one aged 80 or older). The study measured age-related changes in TCR beta repertoire diversity using deep sequencing normalized with unique cDNA molecular identifiers.

On the study overall, not on this receptor specifically: As age increased, observed TCR beta diversity per million T cells dropped in a roughly linear way, and a significant reduction was already evident by age 40. Because profiling used bulk unsorted PBMCs, naive and antigen-experienced compartments could not be compared conclusively. Because the CMV infection status of the donors was unknown, age-related changes in expanded clonotypes may potentially have been confounded. The percentage of naive T cells measured by flow cytometry correlated strongly with observed TCR beta diversity. Compared with the aged group, the long-lived group had more naive CD4+ T cells, fewer expanded clones and increased TCR diversity, a pattern suggesting age selection. Estimates of total diversity based on one million sequenced T cells were regarded as lower bounds and as underestimates.

The V end loses 1 base and the J end loses 6 bases, and a stretch of 8 bases separates them. Taken from the germline V gene, the CDR1 and CDR2 loops are SGHDN and FVKESK. Its CDR3 holds 13 amino acids, cysteine through phenylalanine. Only the CDR3 region is kept as DNA, spanning 39 bases read in frame from base 1. The library was obtained by 5' RACE. For sequencing, an Illumina HiSeq 2500 was employed. A second PCR of about 6 to 11 cycles was run with a J-beta primer mix and a sample-barcoded 5' primer. A template-switch 5' adaptor carrying 12 random nucleotides introduced a unique molecular identifier onto each TCR beta cDNA molecule. At least 3 million CDR3-containing paired-end reads were obtained from each sample. First-strand cDNA synthesis was performed from all RNA using the Mint cDNA synthesis kit, with priming by a TRBC-specific oligonucleotide. Following uracil-DNA glycosylase treatment, all cDNA underwent a first 18-cycle PCR with the universal primers M1SS and BC2_uni_R. Per the authors' processing: Normalization of each sample was performed by random selection of 1 million high-quality reads, each carrying a distinct molecular identifier. Reads with shared molecular identifiers were discarded instead of being binned into consensus sequences. MiTCR, with a Q25 quality threshold and the strictest error-elimination algorithm, was used for CDR3 identification, clonotype clustering and error correction. A nonparametric unseen species model with Euler transformation was used to estimate lower-bound total TCR beta diversity. The public reads were quality trimmed at Q25 with fastp and then assembled into clones with MiXCR by TCRdb, keeping productive beta chains. Under each unique CDR3 protein, matching rows form one entry showing the most common genes and DNA. The V and J calls reflect TCRdb's pipeline rather than the authors' work. For this sample the table gives approximately 1.5 million distinct CDR3 sequences, of which 34% were detected only once. The ten most abundant clones make up about 11% of the sample.

The chain is encoded by TRBV14 joined to TRBJ2-3, with TRBD1 perhaps the D gene, on 6 matching bases. Material: blood. This clonotype originated in a woman aged 25 to 39 in good health. In nucleotides, the sequence is TGTGCCAGCAGCCAAGTTCAGGGGGATACGCAGTATTTT. This is translated as CASSQVQGDTQYF.